The clone carrying this T cell receptor (beta chain) has a handful of counts. Methods used by the authors: Counts of nucleated cells, estimated from reference gene primer amplification, were obtained. The protocol was immunoSEQ multiplex PCR, while the TCRdb copy is restricted to in-frame clones and leaves out a portion. The V and J calls and clone size are taken from that table; D and trimming were inferred from the DNA. The table has around 380,000 clones, about 80% seen once; the top ten hold roughly 1.1%. The data are from a study of blood T cell repertoires in COVID-19. Background on the study: The United States, Italy and Spain were the sources of the acute and convalescent COVID-19 samples. Nucleic acid was either cDNA or gDNA, and it came from T cells, B-cell-depleted T cells, or PBMCs.

Germline CDR1 is LGHNA and CDR2 is YNFKEQ. The V end was cut by 0 bases, the J end by 0 bases, with 15 bases between. This CDR3 region has 18 residues. This chain joins TRBV4-2 and TRBJ1-5; possibly TRBD1 for D (5 bases). The TCR originated in a human donor with acute or convalescent COVID-19. The donor label of this sample is uncertain. The source material was peripheral blood. Here the CDR3 reads CASSQDRTGLYSNQPQHF. CDR3 nucleotide sequence: TGTGCCAGCAGCCAAGATAGAACAGGTCTTTATAGCAATCAGCCCCAGCATTTT.